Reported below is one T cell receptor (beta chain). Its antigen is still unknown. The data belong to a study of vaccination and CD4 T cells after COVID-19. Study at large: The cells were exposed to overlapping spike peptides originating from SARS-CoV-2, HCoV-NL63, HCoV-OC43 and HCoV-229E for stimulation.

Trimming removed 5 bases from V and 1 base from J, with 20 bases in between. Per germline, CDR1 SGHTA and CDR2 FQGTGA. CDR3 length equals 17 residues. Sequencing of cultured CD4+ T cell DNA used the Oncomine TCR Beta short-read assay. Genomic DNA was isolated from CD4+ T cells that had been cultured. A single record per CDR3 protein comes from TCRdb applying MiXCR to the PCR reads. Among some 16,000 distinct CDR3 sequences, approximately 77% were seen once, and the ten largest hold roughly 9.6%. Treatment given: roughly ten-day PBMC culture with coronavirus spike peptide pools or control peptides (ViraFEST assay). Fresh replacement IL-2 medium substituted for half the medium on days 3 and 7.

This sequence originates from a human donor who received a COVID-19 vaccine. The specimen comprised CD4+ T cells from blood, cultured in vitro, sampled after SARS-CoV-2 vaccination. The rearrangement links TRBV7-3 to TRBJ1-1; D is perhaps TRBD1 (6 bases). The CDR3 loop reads CASSQPDRIDGNTEAFF. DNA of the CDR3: TGTGCCAGCAGCCAGCCTGACAGGATCGACGGGAACACTGAAGCTTTCTTT. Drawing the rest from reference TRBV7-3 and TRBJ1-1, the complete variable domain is GAGVSQTPSNKVTEKGKYVELRCDPISGHTALYWYRQSLGQGPEFLIYFQGTGAADDSGLPNDRFFAVRPEGSVSTLKIQRTERGDSAVYLCASSQPDRIDGNTEAFFGQGTRLTVV.